Shown below are 7 T cell receptor beta chains from a single sample sequenced in a study of blood T cell repertoires in COVID-19. Assay used: immunoSEQ multiplex PCR; TCRdb lists only in-frame clones, some missing. The sample lists 190,000 or so clones, about 83% occurring once. The sample taken for sequencing was peripheral blood. The source of these receptors is a woman aged 18-29 years who had recovered from COVID-19.

This chain joins TRBV28 and TRBJ1-1; no clear D. The V end was cut by 2 bases, the J end by 3 bases, with 16 bases between. The germline V gene encodes CDR1 MDHEN and CDR2 SYDVKM. The CDR3 is 16 amino acids. CDR3 loop: CASSLGGSVGDTEAFF. CDR3 DNA: TGTGCCAGCAGTTTAGGAGGGTCGGTTGGGGACACTGAAGCTTTCTTT.

The chain couples TRBV20-1 to TRBJ2-1, with 10 nucleotides matching TRBD2. Losses at the gene ends were 3 bases for V and 1 base for J; bases not matched to a gene: 3. Germline CDR1 and CDR2: DFQATT and SNEGSKA (reference sequence). The CDR3 has 15 residues. The CDR3 DNA reads TGCAGTGCTAGTGAGCGGGAGGGTTCCTACAATGAGCAGTTCTTC. Its translation is CSASEREGSYNEQFF.

The chain joins TRBV27 to TRBJ2-1, with 9 bases identical to TRBD2. Germline assignment: CDR1 MNHEY and CDR2 SMNVEV (reference sequence). Trimming cost V 6 bases and J 0 bases; bases outside gene matches: 6. This CDR3 spans 16 amino acids. CDR3 in amino acids: CASRGTSRSSYNEQFF. DNA of the CDR3: TGTGCCAGCAGGGGGACTAGCCGGAGCTCCTACAATGAGCAGTTCTTC.

The chain joins TRBV5-6 to TRBJ2-7; D is perhaps TRBD2 (6 bases). The V gene's germline CDR1 is SGHDT and CDR2 YYEEEE. V was trimmed by 0 bases and J by 0 bases, leaving 13 bases between them. The CDR3 extends over 16 amino acids. The CDR3 coding sequence is TGTGCCAGCAGCTTGGAGGCGGGGCGACCCTCCTACGAGCAGTACTTC. This sequence encodes CASSLEAGRPSYEQYF.

This chain connects TRBV2 to TRBJ1-1; 9 bases map to TRBD1. CDR3 length: 17 residues. CDR1 and CDR2 (germline): SNHLY, FYNNEI. Trimming removed 9 bases from V and 0 bases from J; junction bases left unmatched: 14. DNA of the CDR3: TGTGCCAGTGGAGCGGGACAGGGACCCCTCATGAACACTGAAGCTTTCTTT. Translated: CASGAGQGPLMNTEAFF. Full variable domain (remainder filled in from reference TRBV2 and TRBJ1-1): EPEVTQTPSHQVTQMGQEVILRCVPISNHLYFYWYRQILGQKVEFLVSFYNNEISEKSEIFDDQFSVERPDGSNFTLKIRSTKLEDSAMYFCASGAGQGPLMNTEAFFGQGTRLTVV.

The chain links TRBV2 to TRBJ1-1; 7 positions match TRBD1. J gave up 4 bases and V 6 bases, and 8 bases lay outside the gene matches. The CDR3 has 14 residues. From germline, CDR1 is SNHLY and CDR2 FYNNEI. CDR3 nucleotides: TGTGCCAGCAGAAACAGGGGTTGGGGCACTGAAGCTTTCTTT. It codes for CASRNRGWGTEAFF.

The chain is built from TRBV27 and TRBJ2-1, with D maybe TRBD2 (6 bases). V lost 5 bases and J 0 bases, leaving 11 bases between the germline ends. The CDR3 has 15 amino acids. Germline CDR1 is MNHEY and CDR2 is SMNVEV (reference sequence). DNA of the CDR3: TGTGCCAGCAGTCAGAGCGGGTTCTCCTACAATGAGCAGTTCTTC. Translating gives CASSQSGFSYNEQFF.